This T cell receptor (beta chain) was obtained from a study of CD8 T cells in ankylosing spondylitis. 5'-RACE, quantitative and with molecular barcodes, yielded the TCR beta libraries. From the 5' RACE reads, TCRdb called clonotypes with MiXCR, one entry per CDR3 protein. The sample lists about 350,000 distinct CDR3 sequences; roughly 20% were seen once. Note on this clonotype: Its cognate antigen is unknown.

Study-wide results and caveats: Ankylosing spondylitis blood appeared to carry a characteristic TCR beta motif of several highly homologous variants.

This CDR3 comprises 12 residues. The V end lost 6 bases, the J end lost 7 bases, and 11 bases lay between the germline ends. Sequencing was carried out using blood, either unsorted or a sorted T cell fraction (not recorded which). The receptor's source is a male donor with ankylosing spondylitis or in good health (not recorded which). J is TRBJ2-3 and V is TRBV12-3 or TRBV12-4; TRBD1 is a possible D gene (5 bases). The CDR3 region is CASSPGFYTQYF. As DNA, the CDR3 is TGTGCCAGCAGCCCAGGGTTCTATACGCAGTATTTT.